This TCR beta chain was identified in a study of blood T cell repertoires in COVID-19. Clones were sequenced by immunoSEQ multiplex PCR, and TCRdb holds only the in-frame ones, with some missing. The sample comprises some 58,000 clones, about 81% of which are singletons, and over 25% rests with the top ten. The V end lost 1 base, the J end lost 14 bases, and 9 bases lay between the germline ends. The CDR3 spans 11 residues. A Seattle source enrolled patients during active infection and followed them longitudinally. The chain has TRBV12-3 or TRBV12-4 and TRBJ2-1, with a tentative D call TRBD1 (5 bases). Sequencing was done on a sample of peripheral blood. This TCR was sampled from a man aged 55 to 70 with COVID-19, enrolled during active disease. Here the CDR3 DNA reads TGTGCCAGCAGTTTAGGACGCAGGGAGTTCTTC. Protein sequence: CASSLGRREFF.